This is a list of T cell receptor beta chains from one sample in a study of OX40 agonist ivuxolimab in advanced cancers. Profiling relied on immunoSEQ multiplex PCR, and the TCRdb table lists in-frame clones only, not all of them. The sample lists fewer than 40,000 clones; 84% were seen once. The source was CD4+ or CD8+ T cells sorted from blood, collected in a trial of the OX40 agonist ivuxolimab. The receptors derive from an adult with an advanced solid tumor such as melanoma, head and neck, liver or kidney cancer. Each CDR3 is given with its conserved first and last residue. Each record gives: CDR3 length, J gene, V gene, clone size, D gene, CDR3 protein, CDR3 DNA. A D gene is named only where the DNA matches it firmly. The size field is filled for only some rows; it gives once, few, many or a size class.

17	TRBJ2-1	TRBV30	NA	TRBD1	CAWSVYGIQGAYNEQFF	TGTGCCTGGAGTGTGTACGGTATCCAGGGGGCCTACAATGAGCAGTTCTTC
15	TRBJ2-5	TRBV30	NA	NA	CAWSAPAGSQETQYF	TGTGCCTGGAGTGCCCCCGCAGGCTCCCAAGAGACCCAGTACTTC
13	TRBJ2-7	TRBV2	NA	TRBD1	CASNGRGPYEQYF	TGTGCCAGCAACGGCAGGGGGCCCTACGAGCAGTACTTC
14	TRBJ1-2	TRBV25-1	NA	TRBD1	CASSDPDRNYGYTF	TGTGCCAGCAGTGACCCGGACAGGAACTATGGCTACACCTTC
16	TRBJ2-7	TRBV30	few	NA	CAWSTVWAQDGYEQYF	TGTGCCTGGAGTACCGTATGGGCTCAGGACGGATACGAGCAGTACTTC
13	TRBJ1-1	TRBV27	NA	NA	CASSFSGAGAAFF	TGTGCCAGCAGTTTTTCAGGGGCCGGGGCAGCTTTCTTT
12	TRBJ2-5	TRBV6-5	NA	NA	CASSLGRETQYF	TGTGCCAGCAGCCTGGGCAGAGAGACCCAGTACTTC
13	TRBJ2-3	TRBV27	NA	NA	CASSSQITDTQYF	TGTGCCAGCAGTTCCCAGATCACAGATACGCAGTATTTT
18	TRBJ2-3	TRBV7-9	NA	TRBD2	CASSLVLGTSGSTDTQYF	TGTGCCAGCAGCTTAGTACTTGGGACTAGCGGAAGCACAGATACGCAGTATTTT
16	TRBJ2-6	TRBV9	NA	NA	CASSVGSGSGANVLTF	TGTGCCAGCAGCGTAGGTTCGGGTTCTGGGGCCAACGTCCTGACTTTC
13	TRBJ1-5	TRBV5-1	NA	NA	CASSPAIGQPQHF	TGCGCCAGCAGCCCCGCCATTGGCCAGCCCCAGCATTTT
12	TRBJ2-3	TRBV19	few	TRBD1	CASSIDDRAQYF	TGTGCCAGTAGTATAGATGACAGGGCGCAGTATTTT
13	TRBJ1-2	TRBV10-2	few	NA	CASSERSTDGYTF	TGCGCCAGCAGTGAGCGATCGACGGATGGCTACACCTTC
10	TRBJ2-1	TRBV29-1	NA	TRBD2	CSTGTTEQFF	TGCAGCACCGGGACTACTGAGCAGTTCTTC
14	TRBJ2-1	TRBV6-6	few	NA	CASSLREAYNEQFF	TGTGCCAGCAGCCTCAGGGAGGCGTACAATGAGCAGTTCTTC
13	TRBJ2-7	TRBV6-5	NA	NA	CASSYRGAYEQYF	TGTGCCAGCAGTTACAGGGGGGCCTACGAGCAGTACTTC
16	TRBJ1-4	TRBV15	NA	TRBD1	CATSNRDRGANEKLFF	TGTGCCACCAGCAACCGGGACAGGGGTGCTAATGAAAAACTGTTTTTT
13	TRBJ2-7	TRBV7-2	NA	NA	CASRWGQSYEQYF	TGTGCCAGCCGTTGGGGCCAATCCTACGAGCAGTACTTC
14	TRBJ2-3	TRBV6-5	NA	NA	CASSYRGSTDTQYF	TGTGCCAGCAGTTACAGAGGGAGCACAGATACGCAGTATTTT
15	TRBJ2-7	TRBV27	NA	TRBD1	CASSPTGGGRYEQYF	TGTGCCAGCAGTCCCACAGGGGGCGGTCGATACGAGCAGTACTTC
15	TRBJ2-2	TRBV9	NA	TRBD2	CASSTRTRGTGELFF	TGTGCCAGCAGCACCCGGACTAGAGGCACCGGGGAGCTGTTTTTT
16	TRBJ2-5	TRBV9	NA	NA	CASSVEGTHEQETQYF	TGTGCCAGCAGCGTAGAGGGGACTCACGAACAAGAGACCCAGTACTTC
13	TRBJ2-7	TRBV9	NA	NA	CASSVDPTYEQYF	TGTGCCAGCAGCGTCGACCCCACCTACGAGCAGTACTTC
14	TRBJ2-1	TRBV10-2	NA	TRBD2	CASTSYGREHEQFF	TGCGCCAGCACCAGTTACGGGCGGGAGCATGAGCAGTTCTTC
17	TRBJ1-3	TRBV5-4	once	NA	CASSWDGTRSSGNTIYF	TGTGCCAGCAGCTGGGATGGGACGCGGAGCTCTGGAAACACCATATATTTT
14	TRBJ2-2	TRBV5-1	NA	NA	CASSLALVTGELFF	TGCGCCAGCAGCTTGGCCCTAGTGACCGGGGAGCTGTTTTTT
15	TRBJ2-6	TRBV7-6	once	NA	CASSPQGSGANVLTF	TGTGCCAGCAGCCCACAGGGCTCTGGGGCCAACGTCCTGACTTTC
12	TRBJ1-6	TRBV6-1	NA	NA	CASRAYNSPLHF	TGTGCCAGCCGGGCCTATAATTCACCCCTCCACTTT
15	TRBJ2-7	TRBV7-9	NA	TRBD1	CASRPDRGLSYEQYF	TGTGCCAGCAGGCCGGACAGGGGCCTCTCCTACGAGCAGTACTTC
12	TRBJ1-5	TRBV30	NA	NA	CAGGTSRWPQHF	TGTGCCGGGGGGACCTCTCGGTGGCCCCAGCATTTT
15	TRBJ2-3	TRBV28	NA	NA	CASSLYTTITDTQYF	TGTGCCAGCAGTTTATATACAACAATCACAGATACGCAGTATTTT
14	TRBJ1-1	TRBV5-1	NA	TRBD1	CASSPGQENTEAFF	TGCGCCAGCAGCCCGGGACAGGAGAACACTGAAGCTTTCTTT
16	TRBJ2-2	TRBV7-3	NA	TRBD1	CASSPGGQQNTGELFF	TGTGCCAGCAGCCCAGGGGGACAGCAGAACACCGGGGAGCTGTTTTTT
15	TRBJ2-1	TRBV5-1	NA	NA	CASSLGRSSYNEQFF	TGCGCCAGCAGCTTGGGTCGAAGCTCCTACAATGAGCAGTTCTTC
17	TRBJ2-1	TRBV7-6	NA	TRBD2	CASSLGLAGEPYNEQFF	TGTGCCAGCAGCTTAGGTCTAGCGGGAGAACCATACAATGAGCAGTTCTTC
15	TRBJ2-1	TRBV6-6	NA	TRBD1	CASSHGQGSYNEQFF	TGTGCCAGCAGTCACGGACAGGGGTCCTACAATGAGCAGTTCTTC
12	TRBJ1-1	TRBV7-3	once	NA	CASSLDGRSTFF	TGTGCCAGCAGCTTGGACGGGCGGAGTACTTTCTTT
15	TRBJ1-1	TRBV9	NA	NA	CASSVEGRGGTEAFF	TGTGCCAGCAGCGTAGAGGGCAGGGGCGGCACTGAAGCTTTCTTT
17	TRBJ2-1	TRBV11-3	NA	TRBD2	CASSSPTSGRSGNEQFF	TGTGCCAGCAGCTCCCCAACTAGCGGGAGGTCCGGCAATGAGCAGTTCTTC
13	TRBJ1-1	TRBV5-1	NA	NA	CASSLEVRTEAFF	TGCGCCAGCAGCTTGGAGGTCAGAACTGAAGCTTTCTTT
14	TRBJ1-4	TRBV5-1	NA	NA	CASSLGQSGEKLFF	TGCGCCAGCAGCTTGGGACAGTCTGGTGAAAAACTGTTTTTT
14	TRBJ1-4	TRBV27	NA	TRBD1	CASSPSGQGEKLFF	TGTGCCAGCAGTCCAAGCGGACAGGGGGAAAAACTGTTTTTT
11	TRBJ1-1	TRBV6-1	NA	NA	CASTPREEAFF	TGTGCCAGCACGCCCAGGGAGGAAGCTTTCTTT
17	TRBJ2-3	TRBV15	NA	TRBD2	CATSRFRLAASTDTQYF	TGTGCCACCAGCAGATTCCGACTAGCGGCGTCGACAGATACGCAGTATTTT
15	TRBJ1-5	TRBV27	NA	NA	CASSLSAGPNQPQHF	TGTGCCAGCAGTTTATCGGCCGGACCCAATCAGCCCCAGCATTTT